The following is a T cell receptor beta chain sequence with its context. The sample belongs to a study of T cell changes during pregnancy in multiple sclerosis. Germline V lookup: CDR1 PRHDT, CDR2 FYEKMQ (reference sequence). This CDR3 comprises 16 residues. V was clipped by 2 bases and J by 7 bases; unmatched bases: 10. Assay: immunoSEQ multiplex PCR; the TCRdb copy retains only in-frame clones and omits some. The table lists about 60,000 clones, around 92% of them singletons, with around 2.3% in the top ten. The chain joins TRBV13 to TRBJ2-1, with TRBD2 identical over 8 bases. Material: peripheral blood, obtained in the first trimester of pregnancy. The receptor's source is a female donor with multiple sclerosis, enrolled in a pregnancy study. The CDR3 region is CASSLLAGAGGNEQFF. The DNA for the CDR3 is TGTGCCAGCAGCTTACTAGCGGGTGCCGGTGGGAATGAGCAGTTCTTC.